This section outlines one T cell receptor beta chain sequence together with its context. What it binds is unknown. Combining a sample-barcoded 5' primer with a J-beta primer mix, a second PCR ran for roughly 6 to 12 cycles. TCRdb itself ran the 5' RACE reads through MiXCR, one entry per CDR3 protein. The data hold about 1,600,000 distinct CDR3 sequences, with around two fifths observed a single time. This entry is derived from a study of blood T cells in healthy people across ages. This CDR3 has 18 residues. Trimming took 3 bases from V and 8 from J; bases not matched to a gene: 12. Germline values: CDR1 SGHVS, CDR2 FNYEAQ. Findings of the study overall: Roughly linearly, TCR beta diversity per million T cells fell as age increased. More naive CD4+ cells and higher diversity marked long-lived donors relative to aged donors.

The sample providers were healthy Caucasian people from Russia, aged about 6 to 90. The genes are TRBV7-6 and TRBJ2-1; TRBD2 agrees at 14 bases. What was sequenced was blood. The origin of this receptor is a woman aged 18-29 years in good health. CDR3 sequence: CASSLEELGTSGSDEQFF. The CDR3 region has the DNA TGTGCCAGCAGCTTGGAAGAGCTCGGGACTAGCGGGAGTGATGAGCAGTTCTTC.